A selection of T cell receptor beta chains follows, all from one sample in a study of shared clonotypes between healthy human individuals. Only in-frame clones appear in the TCRdb table, and some are missing; sequencing was by immunoSEQ multiplex PCR. The sample has about 2 million clones, 90% to 95% seen once. The sequenced material came from naive CD4+ T cells sorted from blood. The receptors come from a man aged 18 to 30 in good health. The CDR3 runs from the conserved cysteine through the conserved F or W. A D gene is named only where the DNA matches it firmly. Part of the rows lack a size; the others show once, few, many or a class for expanded clones.

V,D,size,J,DNA,CDR3
TRBV7-9,TRBD1,.,TRBJ1-2,TGTGCCAGCAGCCTACAGGGGCCTGACTATGGCTACACCTTC,CASSLQGPDYGYTF
TRBV7-9,TRBD1,.,TRBJ2-1,TGTGCCAGCAGCCCGACTACGACACAGGGGAAGTTCTTC,CASSPTTTQGKFF
TRBV7-2,TRBD2,.,TRBJ2-7,TGTGCCAGCAGCCGCCTAGCGGGGGGGAACTACGAGCAGTACTTC,CASSRLAGGNYEQYF
TRBV6-1,.,.,TRBJ1-2,TGTGCCAGCAGTGAAGCGCCCGACAGAACCTATGGCTACACCTTC,CASSEAPDRTYGYTF
TRBV6-5,.,.,TRBJ2-7,TGTGCCAGCAGTTACTCGAAAGGGGGGGCCCCCTACGAGCAGTACTTC,CASSYSKGGAPYEQYF
TRBV6-6,.,.,TRBJ2-7,TGTGCCAGCAGCCCGGACAGATACAACGAGCAGTACTTC,CASSPDRYNEQYF
TRBV6-1,.,once,TRBJ2-1,TGTGCCAGCCCTGGGGGGAAGAGTCCCTACAATGAGCAGTTCTTC,CASPGGKSPYNEQFF
TRBV5-4,.,.,TRBJ1-3,TGTGCGACCCGACAATCTGGAAACACCATATATTTT,CATRQSGNTIYF
TRBV5-4,.,.,TRBJ2-7,TGTGCCAGCAGCGGTCAACCTCGAGACGAGCAGTACTTC,CASSGQPRDEQYF
TRBV23-1,TRBD1,.,TRBJ2-7,TGCGCCACCCCCCCAGGGGACAGGGACAACGAGCAGTACTTC,CATPPGDRDNEQYF
TRBV6-1,TRBD1,.,TRBJ1-5,TGTGCCAGCAGCCAGACAGGGGGCGGCAATCAGCCCCAGCATTTT,CASSQTGGGNQPQHF
TRBV30,.,.,TRBJ1-3,TGTGCCTGGAGCGCGGGAAACACCATATATTTT,CAWSAGNTIYF
TRBV5-6,.,.,TRBJ1-5,TGTGCCAGCAGCTTACGAGGGGACAATCAGCCCCAGCATTTT,CASSLRGDNQPQHF
TRBV18,TRBD1,.,TRBJ2-7,TGTGCCAGCTCACCGTCGACAGGGGTGGGGGAGCAGTACTTC,CASSPSTGVGEQYF
TRBV7-9,.,.,TRBJ2-1,TGTGCCAGCAGCTTACTGGGGGTAAGGGATGAGCAGTTCTTC,CASSLLGVRDEQFF
TRBV10-3,.,.,TRBJ2-1,TGTGCCATCAGTGAGTCTGATAGTAGCTATGAGCAGTTCTTC,CAISESDSSYEQFF
TRBV5-4,.,.,TRBJ2-5,TGTGCCAGCAGCTTGGGACAAGAGACCCAGTACTTC,CASSLGQETQYF
TRBV30,TRBD2,.,TRBJ2-7,TGTGCACGCGGGAGGTCCTACGAGCAGTACTTC,CARGRSYEQYF
TRBV9,.,.,TRBJ1-1,TGTGCCAGCAGCGTAGTGTGGGGCGCGAACACTGAAGCTTTCTTT,CASSVVWGANTEAFF
TRBV4-3,TRBD2,.,TRBJ2-7,TGCGCCAGCAGCCAAGACCTAGCGGGAGGGCTAACCTACGAGCAGTACTTC,CASSQDLAGGLTYEQYF
TRBV5-4,.,.,TRBJ2-1,TGTGCCAGCAGCTTGGATCGGAAAAATGTCTACAATGAGCAGTTCTTC,CASSLDRKNVYNEQFF
TRBV6-1,TRBD1,.,TRBJ1-5,TGTGCCAGCAGTCCCGGGACAGGGGTAGGTCAGCCCCAGCATTTT,CASSPGTGVGQPQHF
TRBV7-9,.,.,TRBJ2-1,TGTGCCAGCAGCTTAGCTCAGGGCAATGAGCAGTTCTTC,CASSLAQGNEQFF
TRBV6-5,TRBD1,.,TRBJ1-1,TGTGCCAGCAGTTACAGAGGGACAGGGAACACTGAAGCTTTCTTT,CASSYRGTGNTEAFF
TRBV28,.,.,TRBJ1-5,TGTGCCAGCAGTTGGACAGACAATCAGCCCCAGCATTTT,CASSWTDNQPQHF
TRBV7-9,.,once,TRBJ2-3,TGTGCCAGCAGCTTAGGACCTTTGCCAGATACGCAGTATTTT,CASSLGPLPDTQYF
TRBV11-2,.,.,TRBJ2-5,TGTGCCAGCAGCCCCCCTAGCGTTCGAGAGACCCAGTACTTC,CASSPPSVRETQYF
TRBV6-1,TRBD1,.,TRBJ2-7,TGTGCCAGCAGTCACCTCGGGACAGGGTATAGTGAGCAGTACTTC,CASSHLGTGYSEQYF
TRBV28,.,.,TRBJ2-7,TGTGCCAGCAGTTTATCAGGGGTTTACGAGCAGTACTTC,CASSLSGVYEQYF
TRBV10-2,.,.,TRBJ1-4,TGCGCCAGCAGGGCCCCGGTTCCTAATGAAAAACTGTTTTTT,CASRAPVPNEKLFF
TRBV18,.,.,TRBJ2-2,TGTGCCAGCTCACCACCGGTCGGGGGGCCCCGTAGGACCGGGGAGCTGTTTTTT,CASSPPVGGPRRTGELFF
TRBV2,.,few,TRBJ2-3,TGTGCCAGCAGTGTCCTTTTACGAGGGAGGTCTGGTATCGATACGCAGTATTTT,CASSVLLRGRSGIDTQYF
TRBV28,TRBD1,.,TRBJ1-2,TGTGCCAGCACCCGGCCGGGACAGGATTTTAAGGACTATGGCTACACCTTC,CASTRPGQDFKDYGYTF
TRBV19,TRBD2,.,TRBJ2-3,TGTGCCAGCAAGACTAGCGGGAAAACAGATACGCAGTATTTT,CASKTSGKTDTQYF
TRBV5-5,.,.,TRBJ2-1,TGTGCCAGCAGCAGGCAGACGTACAATGAGCAGTTCTTC,CASSRQTYNEQFF
TRBV19,TRBD2,.,TRBJ2-1,TGTGCCAGTAGTATGGCTAGCGGAGGGACGAGTGAGCAGTTCTTC,CASSMASGGTSEQFF
TRBV6-6,.,.,TRBJ1-1,TGTGCCAGCAGTTACTCGGGGAGAGCTTTCTTT,CASSYSGRAFF
TRBV10-1,TRBD2,.,TRBJ2-3,TGCGCCAGCAGTGAGAGCGGGAGGACGGATACGCAGTATTTT,CASSESGRTDTQYF
TRBV6-1,TRBD1,.,TRBJ2-1,TGTGCCAGCAGACGACAGGGGTCCTACAATGAGCAGTTCTTC,CASRRQGSYNEQFF
TRBV19,.,.,TRBJ2-7,TGTGCCAGTAAAGGCGGACCCCTCTCCTACGAGCAGTACTTC,CASKGGPLSYEQYF
TRBV12-5,.,.,TRBJ2-7,TGTGCTAGTGGTTTGGGCATCTCCTACGAGCAGTACTTC,CASGLGISYEQYF
TRBV5-1,.,.,TRBJ2-2,TGCGCCAGCAGCTTTGGCGGGGACACCGGGGAGCTGTTTTTT,CASSFGGDTGELFF
TRBV2,TRBD1,.,TRBJ2-2,TGTGCCAGCAGACGGGACAGGTCTTCCGGGGAGCTGTTTTTT,CASRRDRSSGELFF
TRBV4-3,TRBD2,.,TRBJ2-1,TGCGCCAGCAGCCAAGAAGTAGCGGGGGTCCTAAATGAGCAGTTCTTC,CASSQEVAGVLNEQFF
TRBV6-1,TRBD1,.,TRBJ1-3,TGTGCCAGCAGTGAATTGAGAACAGGGGGCGCGTTAGTAGGAAACACCATATATTTT,CASSELRTGGALVGNTIYF
TRBV28,.,.,TRBJ2-1,TGTGCCAGCATCCCCAGTTCAGGGAAGCAGTTCTTC,CASIPSSGKQFF
TRBV10-3,.,.,TRBJ1-2,TGTGCCATCAGTGAGTCGGGGCTGGGAGACTATGGCTACACCTTC,CAISESGLGDYGYTF